A single TCR beta chain is shown here with its context. Methods used by the authors: Quantification of nucleated cells was approximated via reference gene primer amplification. Libraries were prepared by immunoSEQ multiplex PCR; TCRdb keeps only in-frame clonotypes and omits some of them. V, J and clone size derive from that table, while D and trimming were established from the DNA sequence. The table shows around 100,000 clones, with roughly 85% occurring only once. The data were taken from a study of blood T cell repertoires in COVID-19. Overall study context: Both acute and convalescent COVID-19 samples were obtained from the United States, Italy and Spain. PBMCs, B-cell-depleted T cells, or T cells were the source of the cDNA or gDNA that made up the material.

The germline V gene encodes CDR1 SGHNT and CDR2 YYREEE (reference sequence). This CDR3 has 16 residues. The junction had 10 bases not matched to a gene; V was cut back by 2 bases and J by 3 bases. Sequencing input: peripheral blood. The chain recombines TRBV5-4 with TRBJ2-5, with 7 bases aligning to TRBD1. This clonotype was sampled from a man aged 40-49 years with acute or convalescent COVID-19. CDR3 loop: CASSFGSGQRKETQYF. CDR3 DNA: TGTGCCAGCAGCTTCGGGTCGGGACAGCGGAAAGAGACCCAGTACTTC. Looking up the rest from reference TRBV5-4 and TRBJ2-5 gives the full variable domain: ETGVTQSPTHLIKTRGQQVTLRCSSQSGHNTVSWYQQALGQGPQFIFQYYREEENGRGNFPPRFSGLQFPNYSSELNVNALELDDSALYLCASSFGSGQRKETQYFGPGTRLLVL.